This TCR beta chain was profiled in a study of CD8 T cells in Susac syndrome. Negative isolation was used for CD8+ and CD4+ T cells, and FACS enrichment was applied to TEMRA cells. Germline V gene data show CDR1 as LGHDT and CDR2 as YNNKEL (reference sequence). V lost 0 bases and J lost 8; bases outside the gene matches: 21. The CDR3 is 20 residues long. A quantity of about 0.5 to 1 ug RNA underwent reverse transcription using random hexamers. A multiplex approach, immunoSEQ multiplex PCR, amplified TCR beta CDR3 across 54 Vbeta and 13 Jbeta. TCRdb processed the immunoSEQ multiplex PCR reads anew with MiXCR; each CDR3 protein has one entry. Found here are approximately 65,000 distinct CDR3 sequences, more than 90% of them singletons; the top ten hold roughly 0.2%.

This receptor was identified in a human donor in good health. The chain couples TRBV3-1 to TRBJ2-1; 8 bases are a match to TRBD2. Material: CD8+ T cells from PBMCs. CDR3 DNA: TGTGCCAGCAGCCAAGACCCGTCGTGGAGTTTATCGGGGGGGTCGTATGAGCAGTTCTTC. This gives the protein CASSQDPSWSLSGGSYEQFF.